Described below is a single TCR beta chain sequence and its context. The data derive from a study of T cell responses to AZD1222 COVID-19 vaccine. Per germline, CDR1 ENHRY and CDR2 SYGVKD. The CDR3 is made up of 15 amino acids. Trimming removed 0 bases from V and 1 base from J, with 9 bases in between. Sequencing used immunoSEQ multiplex PCR; TCRdb keeps in-frame clones, though not all of them. The repertoire includes around 35,000 clones, approximately 90% of them detected once, and 11% sits in the top ten. The sequences come from peripheral blood, collected 28 days after the second AZD1222 dose. The V call is TRBV10-3, the J call TRBJ1-1; D may be TRBD1 (6 bases). This clonotype was obtained from an adult who received the AZD1222 COVID-19 vaccine. The CDR3 reads CAISESTGQNTEAFF. As DNA, the CDR3 is TGTGCCATCAGTGAGTCAACAGGGCAGAACACTGAAGCTTTCTTT.